The T cell receptor beta chain described here comes from a study of cytomegalovirus exposure and HLA in healthy donors. Whole-study results and caveats: Across donors, presence/absence analyses took sequencing depth to be roughly uniform.

With regard to this clone: Its antigen remains unidentified.

This CDR3 is built from 13 residues. Germline loops: CDR1 MNHNY, CDR2 SVGAGI (reference sequence). Both 60 Vbeta primers and 13 Jbeta primers went into the PCR. The assay was immunoSEQ multiplex PCR, and TCRdb's table has in-frame clones only and misses some. The sample consists of around 190,000 clones, 65% to 85% of them appearing once. V usage is TRBV6-6 and J usage is TRBJ2-5; no clear D. The last part of the DNA fits TRBJ2-7 better; the J call may be wrong. The receptor was isolated from a young man in good health and CMV-seronegative. Sequenced material: PBMCs. The CDR3 DNA reads TGTGCCAGCGTCATCTTCCCTACTACCGAGCAGTACTTC. Residues: CASVIFPTTEQYF.